The next 19 T cell receptor beta chains were all read from a single sample in a study of cytomegalovirus exposure and HLA in healthy donors. TCRdb's copy holds only in-frame clones and misses some; the assay was immunoSEQ multiplex PCR. The sample holds 100,000 to 120,000 clones, 95% seen once. Sequences were obtained from PBMCs. The receptors shown here come from a woman between 18 and 30 years old in good health and CMV-seronegative.

The gene calls are TRBV6-5 and TRBJ1-1, with TRBD1 matching over 7 bases. V was clipped by 5 bases and J by 5 bases; unmatched bases: 11. CDR1 and CDR2 from the germline V gene are MNHEY and SVGAGI. There are 15 residues in the CDR3. The CDR3 spells CASSSDRAGKTEAFF. In nucleotides, the CDR3 is TGTGCCAGCAGTAGTGACAGGGCTGGAAAAACTGAAGCTTTCTTT.

The J gene is TRBJ1-1, the V gene TRBV19; no firm D call. Germline V CDR1 and CDR2: LNHDA, SQIVND (reference sequence). The CDR3 loop spans 12 amino acids. The V end was cut by 3 bases, the J end by 3 bases, with 5 bases between. CDR3 loop: CASSIGYTEAFF. The DNA for the CDR3 is TGTGCCAGTAGTATCGGGTACACTGAAGCTTTCTTT.

This rearrangement joins TRBV11-3 to TRBJ2-3; TRBD2 aligns across 9 bases. After removal of 5 bases from V and 1 base from J, the junction contained 7 bases not matched to a gene. Germline values: CDR1 SGHNT, CDR2 YENEEA. The CDR3 is made up of 16 amino acids. In nucleotides, the CDR3 is TGTGCCAGCAGCCCTCCCTTAGCGGGGGGCACAGATACGCAGTATTTT. It is translated as CASSPPLAGGTDTQYF.

J is TRBJ2-1 and V is TRBV27; 14 bases align to TRBD2. Germline trimming cut 6 bases from V and 6 bases from J; bases unmatched to any gene: 4. Looked up from germline, CDR1 is MNHEY and CDR2 is SMNVEV (reference sequence). This CDR3 has 15 residues. The CDR3 spells CASRPTSGGANEQFF. The CDR3 coding sequence is TGTGCCAGCAGACCGACTAGCGGGGGGGCCAATGAGCAGTTCTTC.

V and J are TRBV19 and TRBJ2-6; 9 bases are shared with TRBD1. V trimming: 1 base; J trimming: 13 bases; junction bases outside the gene matches: 8. This CDR3 spans 15 amino acids. CDR1 and CDR2 (germline): LNHDA, SQIVND (reference sequence). This CDR3 reads CASSIGDRDREVLTF. DNA of the CDR3: TGTGCCAGTAGTATAGGAGACCGGGACAGGGAGGTCCTGACTTTC.

V gene TRBV7-9 combines with J gene TRBJ1-2; TRBD1 matches 8 bases. CDR1 SEHNR and CDR2 FQNEAQ come from the germline V gene (reference sequence). This CDR3 has 15 amino acids. Trimming took 3 bases from V and 4 from J; bases not matched to a gene: 7. The CDR3 is CASSFTRQGIYGYTF. CDR3 DNA sequence: TGTGCCAGCAGCTTTACGAGACAGGGGATCTATGGCTACACCTTC.

This clone has just one count. The chain joins TRBV28 to TRBJ2-7, with 10 bases that match TRBD2. Germline CDR1 and CDR2: MDHEN and SYDVKM. J gave up 3 bases and V 5 bases, and 16 bases lay outside the gene matches. The CDR3 extends over 18 amino acids. CDR3 amino acids: CASSPLFPSGGHLYEQYF. The CDR3, as DNA: TGTGCCAGCAGTCCCCTATTCCCTAGCGGGGGCCACCTCTACGAGCAGTACTTC.

This chain's CDR3 is CASSDEGGALGYTF. The CDR3 DNA reads as TGTGCCAGCAGCGACGAAGGGGGGGCGCTGGGCTACACCTTC. The chain joins TRBV9 to TRBJ1-2, with TRBD1 as a possible D gene (6 bases). V was trimmed by 3 bases and J by 8 bases, leaving 17 bases between them. The CDR3 length is 14 residues. Per the germline V gene, CDR1 is SGDLS and CDR2 is YYNGEE.

This chain links TRBV7-9 with TRBJ2-7; no clear D. Trimming cost V 3 bases and J 3 bases, with 6 bases left between them. Germline V gives CDR1 SEHNR, CDR2 FQNEAQ (reference sequence). CDR3 length: 12 amino acids. The CDR3 DNA follows: TGTGCCAGCAGCTTTAGTATCTACGAGCAGTACTTC. Protein: CASSFSIYEQYF.

This rearrangement joins TRBV5-1 to TRBJ2-1; D is ambiguous. The ends were cut back, 0 bases at V and 6 bases at J, with 13 bases in the middle. The V gene's germline CDR1 is SGHRS and CDR2 YFSETQ. CDR3 length equals 15 residues. Here the CDR3 reads CASSLAISVSNEQFF. The CDR3 nucleotides are TGCGCCAGCAGCTTGGCGATTAGTGTGAGCAATGAGCAGTTCTTC.

The chain carries TRBV5-1 and TRBJ2-3; maybe TRBD1 (6 bases). From germline, CDR1 is SGHRS and CDR2 YFSETQ. This CDR3 region has 15 residues. The germline V and J ends were trimmed by 0 bases and 0 bases, with 8 bases remaining between them. The CDR3 region is CASSLGTDSTDTQYF. CDR3 sequence (DNA): TGCGCCAGCAGCTTGGGGACAGACAGCACAGATACGCAGTATTTT.

V usage is TRBV30 and J usage is TRBJ2-7, with TRBD1 matching over 11 bases. The CDR3 length is 14 residues. The junction had 1 base not matched to a gene; V was cut back by 0 bases and J by 3 bases. Germline V gene lookup returns CDR1 GTSNPN and CDR2 SVGIG (reference sequence). Here the CDR3 reads CAWSVGTGGYEQYF. The CDR3 DNA follows: TGTGCCTGGAGTGTGGGGACAGGGGGCTACGAGCAGTACTTC.

The rearrangement links TRBV28 to TRBJ1-1, with D possibly being TRBD1 (6 bases). The germline V gene encodes CDR1 MDHEN and CDR2 SYDVKM. There are 13 residues in the CDR3. Deletions cut 6 bases from V and 7 bases from J, with 15 bases between. CDR3: CASRLQGWSEAFF. The CDR3 bases are TGTGCCAGCAGACTACAGGGTTGGAGTGAAGCTTTCTTT. The full variable domain, in which reference TRBV28 and TRBJ1-1 provide the parts outside the CDR3, is DVKVTQSSRYLVKRTGEKVFLECVQDMDHENMFWYRQDPGLGLRLIYFSYDVKMKEKGDIPEGYSVSREKKERFSLILESASTNQTSMYLCASRLQGWSEAFFGQGTRLTVV.

The chain recombines TRBV2 with TRBJ1-5; D may be TRBD1 (6 bases). Trimming left V 6 bases short and J 6 bases short, with 12 bases between. CDR1 is SNHLY and CDR2 is FYNNEI in the germline V gene. The CDR3 runs to 13 residues. The CDR3 protein is CASSAEGVQPQHF. CDR3 coding DNA: TGTGCCAGCAGCGCCGAGGGGGTTCAGCCCCAGCATTTT.

This rearrangement joins TRBV6-1 to TRBJ2-6; a possible D gene is TRBD2 (5 bases). The CDR3 length is 17 residues. The V end lost 4 bases, the J end lost 5 bases, and 18 bases lay between the germline ends. Germline CDR1 MNHNS, CDR2 SASEGT. The CDR3 DNA follows: TGTGCCAGCAGTGGGGGAACCGGGAAAACTCGGGCCAACGTCCTGACTTTC. This codes for CASSGGTGKTRANVLTF.

The V call is TRBV11-2, the J call TRBJ2-1; 11 bases line up with TRBD2. CDR3 size: 19 residues. From germline, CDR1 is SGHAT and CDR2 FQNNGV. Trimming took 0 bases from V and 2 from J; bases not matched to a gene: 9. Here the CDR3 reads CASSLEGWALAGAYNEQFF. The CDR3 region has the DNA TGTGCCAGCAGCTTAGAGGGGTGGGCACTAGCGGGGGCCTACAATGAGCAGTTCTTC.

The rearrangement joins TRBV7-3 to TRBJ2-5; 9 nucleotides align to TRBD2. Germline V gives CDR1 SGHTA, CDR2 FQGTGA. The CDR3 is made up of 15 amino acids. The V segment lost 2 bases and the J segment 5 bases; nucleotides outside the gene matches: 6. CDR3 residues: CASSLGGGAQETQYF. DNA of the CDR3: TGTGCCAGCAGCTTAGGCGGGGGGGCTCAGGAGACCCAGTACTTC.

The rearrangement joins TRBV27 to TRBJ1-6; D is uncertain. This CDR3 spans 16 amino acids. The V gene lost 7 bases and the J gene lost 0 bases, with 13 bases spanning the gap. The germline V gene encodes CDR1 MNHEY and CDR2 SMNVEV (reference sequence). CDR3 sequence (DNA): TGTGCCAGCATGGAGGGCCCCCTCTCCTATAATTCACCCCTCCACTTT. This sequence encodes CASMEGPLSYNSPLHF.

The chain uses TRBV7-2 and TRBJ1-4, with a possible D match to TRBD1 (5 bases). This CDR3 is built from 15 residues. Germline CDR1 and CDR2: SGHTA and FQGNSA. V was clipped by 1 base and J by 7 bases, with 13 bases between them. The CDR3 sequence: CASSLVGGNGEKLFF. The CDR3 DNA is TGTGCCAGCAGCTTAGTTGGGGGGAATGGTGAAAAACTGTTTTTT.